Each of the 29 T cell receptor beta chains below was sequenced from the same sample in a study of T-cell memory formation after mild COVID-19. One entry per CDR3 protein, called by TCRdb with MiXCR from the 5' RACE reads. The data contain a few hundred thousand distinct CDR3 sequences, around 20% of them singletons. The sample consisted of PBMCs or a T cell subset sorted from them (not recorded which). The receptor source for this set is a man between 18 and 35 years old who had mild COVID-19 (a few samples of this study predate the infection). Cell type and time point are not known.

This clonotype showed up just a few times. CDR3 DNA sequence: TGTGCCAGCAGCCCGACAGTATACGGGGAGCTGTTTTTT. As protein: CASSPTVYGELFF. The chain uses TRBV7-3 and TRBJ2-2; D possibly corresponds to TRBD1 (5 bases). The CDR3 spans 13 residues. The germline V gene encodes CDR1 SGHTA and CDR2 FQGTGA. The V and J ends lost 5 bases and 7 bases respectively, with 11 bases between them.

This clonotype was counted a few times. The J gene is TRBJ1-2, the V gene TRBV20-1; 9 positions agree with TRBD1. After removal of 4 bases from V and 8 bases from J, the junction contained 2 bases not matched to a gene. From germline, CDR1 is DFQATT and CDR2 SNEGSKA (reference sequence). The length of the CDR3 is 11 residues. CDR3 DNA: TGCAGTGCTACGACAGGGGGAGGCTACACCTTC. Amino acids: CSATTGGGYTF.

This clonotype was detected a few times. The rearrangement uses TRBV4-2 and TRBJ2-3, with 8 positions matching TRBD2. The CDR3 has 17 amino acids. CDR1 and CDR2 (germline): LGHNA, YNFKEQ. J was trimmed by 0 bases and V by 0 bases; bases with no gene match: 5. The CDR3 nucleotides read TGTGCCAGCAGCCAAGAGGAGCGGGGGCTGAGCACAGATACGCAGTATTTT. It is translated as CASSQEERGLSTDTQYF.

This chain uses TRBV6-6 with TRBJ1-5, with 7 bases identical to TRBD1. Germline CDR1 reads MNHNY; CDR2 reads SVGAGI (reference sequence). CDR3 length equals 14 residues. The V segment lost 5 bases and the J segment 5 bases; nucleotides outside the gene matches: 6. The CDR3 region has the DNA TGTGCCAGCAGTGGCGACAGGGAATATCAGCCCCAGCATTTT. It codes for CASSGDREYQPQHF.

This clonotype was seen a few times. The chain uses TRBV20-1 and TRBJ1-2, with D possibly TRBD1 on 6 matching bases. Germline CDR1 reads DFQATT; CDR2 reads SNEGSKA (reference sequence). This CDR3 is built from 14 residues. V gave up 6 bases and J gave up 0 bases, with 14 bases separating them. DNA for the CDR3: TGCAGTGCCGAGGGGGGAAGAACTAACTATGGCTACACCTTC. Protein sequence: CSAEGGRTNYGYTF.

This chain links TRBV5-1 with TRBJ1-1, with D unclear. V lost 5 bases and J lost 4, with 15 bases in between. CDR1 and CDR2 (germline): SGHRS, YFSETQ. This CDR3 comprises 14 residues. Written as DNA, the CDR3 is TGCGCCAGCAGTCTTCTTCCCGCGGTCACTGAAGCTTTCTTT. Translating it yields CASSLLPAVTEAFF.

V and J are TRBV20-1 and TRBJ2-3; 9 bases map to TRBD2. V shed 5 bases and J 6 bases; nucleotides not matched to a gene: 12. This CDR3 has 15 residues. Per germline, CDR1 DFQATT and CDR2 SNEGSKA (reference sequence). DNA of the CDR3: TGCAGTGCTCCCCTCGGGACTAGCTATGGTGATACGCAGTATTTT. Translation: CSAPLGTSYGDTQYF.

This clonotype has only a few counts. The chain couples TRBV12-5 to TRBJ2-3; the match to TRBD2 covers 10 bases. This CDR3 region has 21 residues. With 0 bases clipped from V and 0 bases from J, the junction kept 15 bases outside the gene matches. From germline, CDR1 is LGHNT and CDR2 FRNRAP. CDR3: CASGLVRRGLADDVSTDTQYF. The CDR3 DNA is TGTGCTAGTGGTTTGGTAAGGAGAGGACTAGCGGACGACGTAAGCACAGATACGCAGTATTTT.

This chain joins TRBV4-2 and TRBJ2-5; 9 positions match TRBD2. The CDR3 contains 16 residues. With V trimmed by 0 bases and J by 7 bases, 9 bases remained unmatched. The V gene's germline CDR1 is LGHNA and CDR2 YNFKEQ. The CDR3 protein is CASSQDTSGPGGTQYF. As DNA, the CDR3 is TGTGCCAGCAGCCAAGATACTAGCGGGCCGGGGGGGACCCAGTACTTC.

This chain uses TRBV29-1 with TRBJ2-3, with 11 bases lining up with TRBD2. After removal of 1 base from V and 0 bases from J, the junction contained 6 bases not matched to a gene. The CDR3 is 17 residues long. The V gene's germline CDR1 is SQVTM and CDR2 ANQGSEA. CDR3 in DNA: TGCAGCGTTGAAGGGCTAGCGGGGGGATATAGCACAGATACGCAGTATTTT. This encodes CSVEGLAGGYSTDTQYF.

J is TRBJ1-2 and V is TRBV5-6; D perhaps matches TRBD1 (6 bases). The V gene lost 3 bases and the J gene lost 4 bases, with 13 bases spanning the gap. Germline V gene data show CDR1 as SGHDT and CDR2 as YYEEEE. CDR3 size: 14 residues. Here the CDR3 reads CASSYGQLSYGYTF. In nucleotides, the CDR3 is TGTGCCAGCAGCTATGGACAGCTTTCCTATGGCTACACCTTC.

This clonotype appeared a few times. V is TRBV7-3 and J is TRBJ1-1, with D possibly TRBD1 on 6 matching bases. Trimming cost V 5 bases and J 6 bases, with 13 bases left between them. This CDR3 has 13 amino acids. Germline V gene data show CDR1 as SGHTA and CDR2 as FQGTGA. The CDR3: CASSRGDMAEAFF. As DNA, the CDR3 is TGTGCCAGCAGCCGAGGGGACATGGCTGAAGCTTTCTTT.

The chain is built from TRBV5-1 and TRBJ1-1; D remains unclear. Germline V gene lookup returns CDR1 SGHRS and CDR2 YFSETQ. The length of the CDR3 is 14 residues. V shed 0 bases and J shed 2 bases, with 8 bases lying between them. CDR3 residues: CASSLDGRNTEAFF. CDR3 in DNA: TGCGCCAGCAGCTTGGACGGTCGAAACACTGAAGCTTTCTTT.

This chain connects TRBV4-3 to TRBJ2-2, with a possible D match to TRBD2 (6 bases). The germline gives CDR1 LGHNA, CDR2 YSLEER. V dropped 4 bases and J dropped 3 bases, with 9 bases sitting between them. The CDR3 has 14 amino acids. Here the CDR3 DNA reads TGCGCCAGCAGCCCGAGGAGGGACACCGGGGAGCTGTTTTTT. Translation gives CASSPRRDTGELFF.

This clonotype was observed a few times. The CDR3 sequence: CASSPRRGGVAEAFF. CDR3 DNA sequence: TGTGCCAGCAGCCCACGCCGTGGAGGGGTAGCTGAAGCTTTCTTT. The chain couples TRBV7-8 to TRBJ1-1, with D possibly matching TRBD1 (5 bases). Trimming took 5 bases from V and 6 from J, leaving 19 bases between them. The CDR3 sequence is 15 residues long. CDR1 SGHVS and CDR2 FQNEAQ come from the germline V gene.

The sample holds a few counts of this clonotype. The V and J genes are TRBV2 and TRBJ1-6; weak D call: TRBD1 (6 bases). The CDR3 spans 14 residues. Germline CDR1 reads SNHLY; CDR2 reads FYNNEI. Trimming stripped 7 bases from V and 9 bases from J, with 16 bases between. CDR3 residues: CASMGPRGFSPLHF. CDR3 nucleotide sequence: TGTGCCAGCATGGGCCCCAGGGGTTTTTCACCCCTCCACTTT.

This clonotype has more than one count but fewer than ten. The CDR3 reads CASSLVQGGPYEQYF. The CDR3 coding sequence is TGTGCCAGCAGCTTAGTCCAGGGGGGGCCCTACGAGCAGTACTTC. The rearrangement links TRBV7-2 to TRBJ2-7; D tentatively reads TRBD1 or TRBD2 (7 bases each). Trimming took off 1 base at V and 2 bases at J, with 12 bases between the two ends. In germline, CDR1 is SGHTA, CDR2 FQGNSA. The CDR3 length is 15 residues.

The J gene is TRBJ2-7, the V gene TRBV7-8; D is uncertain. Trimming pared 4 bases from V and 3 bases from J, leaving 16 bases between. The germline V gene encodes CDR1 SGHVS and CDR2 FQNEAQ. The CDR3 runs 15 residues. CDR3 loop: CASSSHPGSLYEQYF. CDR3 DNA: TGTGCCAGCAGCTCACACCCCGGCTCTCTCTACGAGCAGTACTTC.

The chain joins TRBV28 to TRBJ2-7, with D possibly matching TRBD2 (7 bases). Per the germline V gene, CDR1 is MDHEN and CDR2 is SYDVKM. Trimming stripped 6 bases from V and 3 bases from J, with 18 bases between. The CDR3 length is 15 residues. The CDR3 DNA is TGTGCCAGCAGCCCCCCGGGGGGCAGAGGCTACGAGCAGTACGTC. Translated: CASSPPGGRGYEQYV.

The V call is TRBV5-1, the J call TRBJ2-3; 7 bases line up with TRBD2. The V gene's germline CDR1 is SGHRS and CDR2 YFSETQ. The trim removed 4 bases at V and 4 bases at J, leaving 9 bases unmatched. The CDR3 consists of 15 residues. In DNA form, the CDR3 reads TGCGCCAGCAGCGAAACCGGGACTACCGCAGATACGCAGTATTTT. Translated, it gives CASSETGTTADTQYF.

The table lists this clonotype with a few counts. The rearrangement joins TRBV7-9 to TRBJ1-4; 7 nucleotides align to TRBD1. V shed 2 bases, J shed 4 bases, and the junction held 4 bases outside the gene matches. Germline V CDR1 and CDR2: SEHNR, FQNEAQ (reference sequence). The CDR3 is 15 residues long. The CDR3 DNA is TGTGCCAGCAGCTTACAGGGACAGTATAATGAAAAACTGTTTTTT. It yields the protein CASSLQGQYNEKLFF.

V usage is TRBV6-5 and J usage is TRBJ2-2; no clear D. CDR1 MNHEY and CDR2 SVGAGI come from the germline V gene. The ends were cut back, 11 bases at V and 1 base at J, with 14 bases in the middle. The CDR3 is 14 amino acids. CDR3 nucleotides: TGTGCCGTCCTCGGGCCCGAGAACACCGGGGAGCTGTTTTTT. It encodes CAVLGPENTGELFF.

This clonotype was found a few times. This sequence joins TRBV7-6 and TRBJ2-4; the D is unclear. The germline gives CDR1 SGHVS, CDR2 FNYEAQ. This CDR3 contains 14 residues. Deletions cut 2 bases from V and 0 bases from J, with 5 bases between. CDR3 sequence reads: CASSLQTAKNIQYF. The CDR3 DNA reads as TGTGCCAGCAGCTTACAGACAGCCAAAAACATTCAGTACTTC.

This clonotype was observed once. In DNA form, the CDR3 reads TGTGCCAGCAGCTTTGATGGACAGGGGTGGAACACTGAAGCTTTCTTT. The encoded protein is CASSFDGQGWNTEAFF. The rearrangement uses TRBV7-2 and TRBJ1-1; 9 nucleotides line up with TRBD1. In germline, CDR1 is SGHTA, CDR2 FQGNSA. V gave up 3 bases and J gave up 1 base; unmatched junction bases: 6. The CDR3 is 16 residues long.

V gene TRBV6-6 combines with J gene TRBJ2-3; 10 bases agree with TRBD1. Germline CDR1 MNHNY, CDR2 SVGAGI (reference sequence). CDR3 length: 16 residues. J was trimmed by 6 bases and V by 7 bases; bases with no gene match: 13. CDR3 coding DNA: TGTGCCAGCAATGGGTTCGGGACAGGGGCCAGGGATACGCAGTATTTT. Protein sequence: CASNGFGTGARDTQYF.

The chain employs TRBV7-3 and TRBJ2-1, with D possibly being TRBD2 (6 bases). CDR3 size: 14 residues. Looked up from germline, CDR1 is SGHTA and CDR2 is FQGTGA. Trimming left V 0 bases short and J 8 bases short, with 11 bases between. The CDR3 reads CASSLTAGRHEQFF. CDR3 coding DNA: TGTGCCAGCAGCTTAACGGCAGGGAGGCATGAGCAGTTCTTC.

CDR3 in amino acids: CASSFGTGDYTDTQYF. The CDR3 DNA reads as TGTGCCAGCAGCTTCGGGACAGGGGACTACACAGATACGCAGTATTTT. The chain carries TRBV7-3 and TRBJ2-3, with 10 bases identical to TRBD1. The germline gives CDR1 SGHTA, CDR2 FQGTGA. This CDR3 region has 16 residues. J gave up 2 bases and V 3 bases, and 5 bases lay outside the gene matches.

CDR3: CASSYSAWGTGELFF. DNA for the CDR3: TGTGCCAGCAGTTATTCGGCGTGGGGGACCGGGGAGCTGTTTTTT. The chain employs TRBV6-2 or TRBV6-3 and TRBJ2-2; perhaps D is TRBD1 or TRBD2 (5 bases each). Deletions cut 3 bases from V and 5 bases from J, with 13 bases between. Germline CDR1 reads MNHEY; CDR2 reads SVGEGT. The CDR3 totals 15 residues.

This clonotype was seen a handful of times. The V gene is TRBV27, the J gene TRBJ2-7; 7 nucleotides line up with TRBD1. V shed 5 bases, J shed 3 bases, and the junction held 4 bases outside the gene matches. This CDR3 comprises 13 residues. CDR1 is MNHEY, CDR2 SMNVEV, per germline (reference sequence). Here the CDR3 DNA reads TGTGCCAGCAGTGGACGGGACAGCTACGAGCAGTACTTC. Residues: CASSGRDSYEQYF.